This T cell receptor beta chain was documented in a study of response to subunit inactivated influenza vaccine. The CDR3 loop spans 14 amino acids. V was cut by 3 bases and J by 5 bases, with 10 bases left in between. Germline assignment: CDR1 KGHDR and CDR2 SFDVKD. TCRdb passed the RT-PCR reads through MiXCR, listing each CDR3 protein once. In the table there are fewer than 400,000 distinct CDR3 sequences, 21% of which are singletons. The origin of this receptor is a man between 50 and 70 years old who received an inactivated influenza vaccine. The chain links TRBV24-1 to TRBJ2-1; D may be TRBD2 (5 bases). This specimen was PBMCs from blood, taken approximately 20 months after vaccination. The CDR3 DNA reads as TGTGCCACCAGTGATAACACTAGACACAATGAGCAGTTCTTC. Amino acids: CATSDNTRHNEQFF.